Each of the 5 T cell receptor beta chains below was sequenced from the same sample in a study of OX40 agonist ivuxolimab in advanced cancers. The repertoire was sequenced with immunoSEQ multiplex PCR; TCRdb's copy has only in-frame clones and lacks some. Of tens of thousands of clones in the sample, approximately 86% are singletons; the top ten hold about 1%. The source material was CD4+ or CD8+ T cells sorted from blood, sampled in a trial of the OX40 agonist ivuxolimab. Receptor source: an adult with an advanced solid tumor such as melanoma, head and neck, liver or kidney cancer.

CDR3 sequence: CASRDRVPQETQYF. The CDR3 bases are TGTGCCAGCAGGGACAGGGTACCCCAAGAGACCCAGTACTTC. This chain links TRBV6-1 with TRBJ2-5, with TRBD1 matching 8 bases. The CDR3 is made up of 14 amino acids. After removal of 6 bases from V and 1 base from J, the junction contained 4 bases not matched to a gene. Germline assignment: CDR1 MNHNS and CDR2 SASEGT.

This clone was observed a single time. The chain uses TRBV7-6 and TRBJ2-3; D not certain. The CDR3 runs to 12 residues. Trimming removed 1 base at V and 6 bases at J, with 5 bases between. Germline V gives CDR1 SGHVS, CDR2 FNYEAQ. This CDR3 reads CASSLEGDTQYF. CDR3 nucleotide sequence: TGTGCCAGCAGCTTAGAAGGGGATACGCAGTATTTT.

V is TRBV11-1 and J is TRBJ2-7; D is unresolved. The CDR3 contains 11 residues. V lost 0 bases and J 5 bases, leaving 2 bases between the germline ends. The V gene's germline CDR1 is SGHAT and CDR2 FQDESV (reference sequence). CDR3 sequence: CASSLAHEQYF. In DNA form, the CDR3 reads TGTGCCAGCAGCTTAGCACACGAGCAGTACTTC.

This rearrangement joins TRBV5-7 to TRBJ2-1; D may be TRBD1 (7 bases). TRBV5-7 qualifies as an ORF whose function is uncertain. V was trimmed by 0 bases and J by 12 bases, leaving 25 bases between them. The CDR3 has 17 amino acids. The CDR3 DNA sequence: TGTGCCAGCAGCTTGGGGCCCCGGGACTCTTCCCAGGGGGGGCAGTTCTTC. The encoded protein is CASSLGPRDSSQGGQFF.

This sequence joins TRBV5-4 and TRBJ2-3; TRBD2 matches at 12 bases. The CDR3 is made up of 16 amino acids. V shed 1 base and J 8 bases; nucleotides not matched to a gene: 8. Germline V lookup: CDR1 SGHNT, CDR2 YYREEE (reference sequence). The CDR3 reads CASSLPSGGAVVTQYF. The CDR3 DNA reads TGTGCCAGCAGCTTGCCTAGCGGGGGGGCCGTGGTTACGCAGTATTTT.